This section outlines one TCR beta chain sequence together with its context. The CDR3 spans 14 residues. Per the germline V gene, CDR1 is SNHLY and CDR2 is FYNNEI. The ends were cut back, 8 bases at V and 0 bases at J, with 12 bases in the middle. The source of the sample is a study of T-cell memory formation after mild COVID-19. In TCRdb, the 5' RACE reads were re-called with MiXCR into one record per CDR3 protein. The profile shows about 250,000 distinct CDR3 sequences, 15% of them singletons. V is TRBV2 and J is TRBJ2-3, with D possibly TRBD2 on 6 matching bases. This TCR was recovered from an adult woman who had mild COVID-19 (a few samples of this study predate the infection). Cell type and time point are not known. Specimen: PBMCs or a T cell subset sorted from them (not recorded which). The CDR3 is CASREAGSTDTQYF. CDR3 nucleotide sequence: TGTGCCAGCCGAGAGGCGGGGAGCACAGATACGCAGTATTTT.